The 14 T cell receptor beta chains presented below share a single source sample, sequenced in a study of cytomegalovirus exposure and HLA in healthy donors. Use of 60 Vbeta and 13 Jbeta primers characterized the PCR. The repertoire was sequenced with immunoSEQ multiplex PCR; TCRdb's copy has only in-frame clones and lacks some. The sample yields over 100,000 clones, roughly three quarters seen once. Input material: PBMCs. Receptors were obtained from a woman younger than 30 in good health and CMV-seropositive.

V usage is TRBV6-5 and J usage is TRBJ2-7, with TRBD1 matching over 7 bases. The germline CDR1 and CDR2 sequences are MNHEY and SVGAGI. The CDR3 is made up of 14 amino acids. V was pared by 5 bases and J by 7 bases, with 11 bases of the junction left unmatched. The CDR3 DNA reads as TGTGCCAGCAGTCCTGGGACAGCCCTAAGAGAGCAGTACTTC. This gives the protein CASSPGTALREQYF.

V gene TRBV7-2 combines with J gene TRBJ2-7; tentative D call: TRBD1 (6 bases). The CDR3 extends over 14 amino acids. V lost 7 bases and J lost 1, with 14 bases in between. Germline CDR1 is SGHTA and CDR2 is FQGNSA. The CDR3 loop is CASKRDQGSYEQYF. In DNA form, the CDR3 reads TGTGCCAGCAAGCGTGACCAGGGGTCCTACGAGCAGTACTTC.

The chain recombines TRBV7-9 with TRBJ2-3; D might be TRBD2 (6 bases). The germline CDR1 and CDR2 sequences are SEHNR and FQNEAQ (reference sequence). This CDR3 region has 18 residues. V lost 1 base, J lost 0 bases, and 17 bases lay in between. The CDR3 sequence: CASSLGIPLALSTDTQYF. Here the CDR3 DNA reads TGTGCCAGCAGCTTAGGGATCCCTCTAGCGCTCAGCACAGATACGCAGTATTTT.

The V call is TRBV5-5, the J call TRBJ2-3, with 8 bases matching TRBD2. The CDR3 covers 15 residues. Germline V CDR1 and CDR2: SGHKS, YYEKEE (reference sequence). After removal of 2 bases from V and 5 bases from J, the junction contained 7 bases not matched to a gene. The CDR3 protein is CASSFGGLAGDTQYF. As DNA, the CDR3 is TGTGCCAGCAGCTTCGGCGGGCTAGCGGGAGATACGCAGTATTTT.

V and J are TRBV11-1 and TRBJ1-5; D perhaps matches TRBD1 (5 bases). The CDR3 has 13 residues. Germline CDR1 is SGHAT and CDR2 is FQDESV (reference sequence). Trimming took off 4 bases at V and 4 bases at J, with 8 bases between the two ends. DNA for the CDR3: TGTGCCAGCAGCTCACAGGATAATCAGCCCCAGCATTTT. It codes for CASSSQDNQPQHF.

This clone was counted once. The chain combines TRBV19 with TRBJ1-1; D is uncertain. V was trimmed by 2 bases and J by 2 bases, leaving 9 bases between them. The germline gives CDR1 LNHDA, CDR2 SQIVND (reference sequence). This CDR3 comprises 14 residues. The DNA of the CDR3 is TGTGCCAGTAGTATAACGGGAGGTAACACTGAAGCTTTCTTT. Amino acids: CASSITGGNTEAFF.

This clone was recorded only once. This chain links TRBV11-2 with TRBJ2-3, with a tentative D call TRBD2 (6 bases). This CDR3 has 14 residues. Germline V lookup: CDR1 SGHAT, CDR2 FQNNGV. Between the trimmed V and J ends, which lost 5 bases and 2 bases, there was a span of 11 bases. This CDR3 reads CASSAGLLTDTQYF. DNA of the CDR3: TGTGCCAGCAGCGCGGGACTGCTCACAGATACGCAGTATTTT.

This clone was seen only once. The chain couples TRBV27 to TRBJ1-2, with TRBD1 identical over 7 bases. Germline V gene data show CDR1 as MNHEY and CDR2 as SMNVEV (reference sequence). With 10 bases clipped from V and 8 bases from J, the junction kept 7 bases outside the gene matches. The CDR3 runs to 11 residues. CDR3: CATKGARGYTF. CDR3 DNA: TGTGCCACCAAGGGGGCGAGGGGCTACACCTTC.

There are a few counts of this clone. This sequence joins TRBV25-1 and TRBJ2-2, with 10 bases that match TRBD1. The length of the CDR3 is 14 residues. The ends lost 9 bases at V and 2 bases at J; junction bases unmatched: 3. Germline V CDR1 and CDR2: MGHDK, SYGVNS. The CDR3 here is CASRDRGNTGELFF. In DNA, the CDR3 is TGTGCCAGTAGGGACAGGGGTAACACCGGGGAGCTGTTTTTT.

The CDR3 coding sequence is TGTGCCTGGAGTCCGGGAACCGGGGAGCTGTTTTTT. Encoded protein: CAWSPGTGELFF. The V call is TRBV30, the J call TRBJ1-1, with D maybe TRBD2 (5 bases). The J call may be incorrect, as the DNA end agrees better with TRBJ2-2. This CDR3 is 12 amino acids long. Germline V gene data show CDR1 as GTSNPN and CDR2 as SVGIG (reference sequence).

This chain links TRBV30 with TRBJ2-4; D uncertain. Germline V gene lookup returns CDR1 GTSNPN and CDR2 SVGIG (reference sequence). This CDR3 has 11 residues. V lost 7 bases and J lost 0, with 4 bases in between. CDR3 region: CASRAKNIQYF. DNA of the CDR3: TGTGCCTCCCGAGCCAAAAACATTCAGTACTTC. Supplemented by reference TRBV30 and TRBJ2-4, the full variable domain reads SQTIHQWPATLVQPVGSPLSLECTVEGTSNPNLYWYRQAAGRGLQLLFYSVGIGQISSEVPQNLSASRPQDRQFILSSKKLLLSDSGFYLCASRAKNIQYFGAGTRLSVL.

The V and J genes are TRBV14 and TRBJ2-7, with 9 bases matching TRBD1. The CDR3 contains 12 residues. Germline V gene data show CDR1 as SGHDN and CDR2 as FVKESK. V lost 8 bases and J lost 5; bases outside the gene matches: 4. CDR3: CASADRGDEQYF. The CDR3 DNA reads TGTGCCAGCGCAGACAGGGGGGACGAGCAGTACTTC.

This chain uses TRBV6-6 with TRBJ1-1, with a weak D call TRBD1 (6 bases). In germline, CDR1 is MNHNY, CDR2 SVGAGI (reference sequence). This CDR3 comprises 14 residues. Trimming removed 8 bases at V and 1 base at J, with 14 bases between. The CDR3 DNA is TGTGCCAGCGATACGACAGGTGAGAACACTGAAGCTTTCTTT. Its translation: CASDTTGENTEAFF.

This clone was counted only a few times. The chain has TRBV5-8 and TRBJ1-1, with 7 nucleotides matching TRBD1. Unmatched junction bases numbered 9, after V lost 7 bases and J lost 0 bases. This CDR3 is 15 amino acids long. CDR1 is SGHTS, CDR2 YDEGEE, per germline. The CDR3 spells CASRPLGQLNTEAFF. DNA for the CDR3: TGTGCCAGCCGGCCCCTGGGACAGTTGAACACTGAAGCTTTCTTT.